The 2 T cell receptor beta chains below were found in one sample sequenced in a study of CD8+ T cells in alopecia areata. RNA was isolated and reverse transcribed to cDNA, the sequencing template. Profiling relied on immunoSEQ multiplex PCR, and the TCRdb table lists in-frame clones only, not all of them. The sample lists over 150,000 clones, just under 60% seen once, with 14% to 15% in the top ten. The source material was CD4+ T cells sorted from blood, sampled at week 0. The receptors here all came from a human donor with alopecia areata.

This clone was detected once. The chain uses TRBV7-7 and TRBJ2-2, with 7 bases fitting TRBD1. J gave up 6 bases and V 0 bases, and 1 base lay outside the gene matches. This CDR3 is built from 14 residues. Germline V gene data show CDR1 as SSHAT and CDR2 as FNYEAQ (reference sequence). In DNA form, the CDR3 reads TGTGCCAGCAGCTTAGCCGGACAGGCCGGGGAGCTGTTTTTT. It yields the protein CASSLAGQAGELFF.

This clone was counted only a few times. This chain uses TRBV29-1 with TRBJ2-5; tentative D call: TRBD1 (5 bases). The length of the CDR3 is 13 residues. The germline V and J ends were trimmed by 1 base and 5 bases, with 11 bases remaining between them. Germline CDR1 is SQVTM and CDR2 is ANQGSEA. In DNA, the CDR3 is TGCAGCGTTGAAGGCAGGGTAGCCGAGACCCAGTACTTC. Its protein is CSVEGRVAETQYF. Drawing the rest from reference TRBV29-1 and TRBJ2-5, the complete variable domain is SAVISQKPSRDICQRGTSLTIQCQVDSQVTMMFWYRQQPGQSLTLIATANQGSEATYESGFVIDKFPISRPNLTFSTLTVSNMSPEDSSIYLCSVEGRVAETQYFGPGTRLLVL.